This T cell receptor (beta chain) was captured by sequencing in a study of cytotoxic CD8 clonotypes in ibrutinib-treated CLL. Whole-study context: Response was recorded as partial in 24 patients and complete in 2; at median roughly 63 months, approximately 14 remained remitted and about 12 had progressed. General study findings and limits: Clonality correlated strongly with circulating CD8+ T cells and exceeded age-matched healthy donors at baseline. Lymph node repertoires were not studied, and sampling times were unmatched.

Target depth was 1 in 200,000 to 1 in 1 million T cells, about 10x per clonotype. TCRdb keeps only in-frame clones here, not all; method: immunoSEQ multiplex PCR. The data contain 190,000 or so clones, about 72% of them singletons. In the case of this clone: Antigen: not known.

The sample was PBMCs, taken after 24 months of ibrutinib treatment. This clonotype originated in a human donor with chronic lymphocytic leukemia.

This chain's CDR3 is CASSASSYEQYF. The DNA of the CDR3 is TGTGCCAGCTCAGCAAGCTCCTACGAGCAGTACTTC. The V and J genes are TRBV18 and TRBJ2-7, with no clear D. The CDR3 has 12 residues. Trimming stripped 5 bases from V and 0 bases from J, with 5 bases between. Germline CDR1 KGHSH, CDR2 LQKENI.